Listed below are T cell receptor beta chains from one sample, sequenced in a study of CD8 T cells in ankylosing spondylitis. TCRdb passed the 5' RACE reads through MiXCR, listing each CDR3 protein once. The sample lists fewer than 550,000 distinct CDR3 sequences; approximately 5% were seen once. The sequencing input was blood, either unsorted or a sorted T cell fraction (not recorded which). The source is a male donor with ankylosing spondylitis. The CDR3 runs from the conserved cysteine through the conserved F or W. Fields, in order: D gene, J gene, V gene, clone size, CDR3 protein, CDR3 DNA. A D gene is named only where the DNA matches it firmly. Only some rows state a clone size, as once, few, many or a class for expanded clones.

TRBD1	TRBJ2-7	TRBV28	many	CASSPQRRQGSYEQYF	TGTGCCAGCAGTCCTCAACGCAGACAGGGCTCCTACGAGCAGTACTTC
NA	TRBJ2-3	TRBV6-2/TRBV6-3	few	CASSYGNTQYF	TGTGCCAGCAGTTATGGAAATACGCAGTATTTT
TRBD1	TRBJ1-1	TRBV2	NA	CASSNRGDTEAFF	TGTGCCAGCAGTAACAGGGGGGACACTGAAGCTTTCTTT
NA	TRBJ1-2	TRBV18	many	CASNGVYGYTF	TGTGCCAGCAACGGGGTCTATGGCTACACCTTC
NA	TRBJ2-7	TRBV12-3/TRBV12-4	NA	CASSLGSFYSYEQYF	TGTGCCAGCAGTTTAGGGTCTTTCTACTCCTACGAGCAGTACTTC
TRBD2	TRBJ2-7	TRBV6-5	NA	CASSYELAGVYEQYF	TGTGCCAGCAGTTACGAACTAGCGGGAGTTTACGAGCAGTACTTC
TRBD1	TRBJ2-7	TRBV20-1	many	CSAGQGPPYEQYF	TGCAGTGCTGGACAGGGGCCACCCTACGAGCAGTACTTC
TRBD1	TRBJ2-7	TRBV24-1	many	CAAGQGYEQYF	TGTGCCGCAGGACAGGGCTACGAGCAGTACTTC
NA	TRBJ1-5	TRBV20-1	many	CSASQAGQPQHF	TGCAGTGCTAGTCAGGCCGGCCAGCCCCAGCATTTT
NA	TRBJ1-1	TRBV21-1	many	CASSKVVLNTEAFF	TGTGCCAGCAGCAAAGTTGTCCTGAACACTGAAGCTTTCTTT
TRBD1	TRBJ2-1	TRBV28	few	CASSPPTGTGEYNEQFF	TGTGCCAGCAGTCCCCCAACCGGGACAGGGGAATACAATGAGCAGTTCTTC
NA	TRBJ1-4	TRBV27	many	CASSFPGREEKLFF	TGTGCCAGCAGTTTCCCAGGGAGGGAGGAAAAACTGTTTTTT
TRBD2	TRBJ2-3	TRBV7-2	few	CASSFVAGGPPTGQYF	TGTGCCAGCAGCTTTGTAGCGGGGGGGCCACCTACAGGGCAGTATTTT
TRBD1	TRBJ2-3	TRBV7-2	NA	CASSDRAGDTQYF	TGTGCCAGCAGCGACAGGGCAGGAGATACGCAGTATTTT
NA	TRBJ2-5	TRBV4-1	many	CASSQEGRSQETQYF	TGCGCCAGCAGCCAAGAGGGGCGGTCCCAAGAGACCCAGTACTTC
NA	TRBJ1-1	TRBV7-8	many	CASSLLLGAATEAFF	TGTGCCAGCAGCTTGTTATTGGGGGCTGCAACTGAAGCTTTCTTT
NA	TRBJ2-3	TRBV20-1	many	CSAWDTSTDTQYF	TGCAGTGCGTGGGACACTTCCACAGATACGCAGTATTTT
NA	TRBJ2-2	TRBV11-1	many	CASSAQQGQYTGELFF	TGTGCCAGCAGTGCCCAACAGGGCCAATACACCGGGGAGCTGTTTTTT
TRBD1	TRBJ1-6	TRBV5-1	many	CASSSQPGQGDSPLHF	TGCGCCAGCAGCTCACAGCCGGGACAGGGGGACTCACCCCTCCACTTT
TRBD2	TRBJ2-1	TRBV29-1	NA	CSVESGTSVHNEQFF	TGCAGCGTTGAATCTGGGACTAGCGTCCACAATGAGCAGTTCTTC
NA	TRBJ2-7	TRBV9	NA	CASSGYPPWAAVWGYEQYF	TGTGCCAGCAGCGGTTATCCTCCCTGGGCGGCAGTCTGGGGCTACGAGCAGTACTTC
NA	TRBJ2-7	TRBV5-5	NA	CATTSGASYEQYF	TGTGCCACCACCTCGGGCGCCTCCTACGAGCAGTACTTC
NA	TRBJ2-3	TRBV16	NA	CASSQSFKGSDTQYF	TGTGCCAGCAGCCAATCATTCAAGGGATCAGATACGCAGTATTTT
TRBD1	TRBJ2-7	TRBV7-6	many	CASSLSSGQGFPWEQYF	TGTGCCAGCAGCCTGAGCTCGGGACAGGGTTTCCCGTGGGAGCAGTACTTC
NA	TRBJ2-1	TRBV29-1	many	CSVSRDFSYNEQFF	TGCAGCGTATCCAGGGATTTCTCCTACAATGAGCAGTTCTTC
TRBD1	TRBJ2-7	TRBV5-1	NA	CASSLETGASYEQYF	TGCGCCAGCAGCTTGGAGACAGGGGCATCCTACGAGCAGTACTTC
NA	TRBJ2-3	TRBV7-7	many	CASSSRLADTQYF	TGTGCTAGCAGCTCGCGACTAGCAGATACGCAGTATTTT
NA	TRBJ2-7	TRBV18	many	CASSPGHGYEQYF	TGTGCCAGCTCACCAGGGCACGGCTACGAGCAGTACTTC
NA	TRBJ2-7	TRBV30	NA	CAWSVETNYEQYF	TGTGCCTGGAGTGTTGAGACGAACTACGAGCAGTACTTC
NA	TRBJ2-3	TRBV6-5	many	CASSIQSLPDTQYF	TGTGCCAGCAGTATACAGAGCTTGCCAGATACGCAGTATTTT
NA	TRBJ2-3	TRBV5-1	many	CASSLWGGFTDTQYF	TGCGCCAGCAGCTTATGGGGCGGGTTCACAGATACGCAGTATTTT
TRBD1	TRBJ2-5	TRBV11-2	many	CASSRRGQETQYF	TGTGCCAGCAGCCGCAGGGGGCAAGAGACCCAGTACTTC
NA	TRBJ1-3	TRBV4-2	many	CASSQERTALSGNTIYF	TGTGCCAGCAGCCAAGAGCGGACAGCACTCTCTGGAAACACCATATATTTT
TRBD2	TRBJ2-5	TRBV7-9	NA	CASSTERGGETQYF	TGTGCCAGCAGCACCGAGCGGGGGGGAGAGACCCAGTACTTC
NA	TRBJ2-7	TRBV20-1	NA	CSPPLGGARIHEQYF	TGCAGTCCTCCGTTAGGGGGGGCGCGAATCCACGAGCAGTACTTC
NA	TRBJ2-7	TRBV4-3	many	CASSQDPKTGSYEQYF	TGCGCCAGCAGCCAAGACCCGAAGACAGGTTCCTACGAGCAGTACTTC
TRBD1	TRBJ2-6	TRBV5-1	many	CASSQRQGASGGANVLTF	TGCGCCAGCAGCCAAAGACAGGGGGCCTCGGGAGGGGCCAACGTCCTGACTTTC
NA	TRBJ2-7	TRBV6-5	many	CASSYFGYEQYF	TGTGCCAGCAGTTACTTCGGCTACGAGCAGTACTTC
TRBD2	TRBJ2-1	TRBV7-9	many	CASSRGGFMDEQFF	TGTGCCAGCAGCCGCGGGGGGTTCATGGATGAGCAGTTCTTC
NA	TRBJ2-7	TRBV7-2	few	CASSPDWVSYEQYF	TGTGCCAGCAGCCCCGACTGGGTGAGCTACGAGCAGTACTTC
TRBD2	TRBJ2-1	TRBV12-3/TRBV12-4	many	CASSKGTSGYNEQFF	TGTGCCAGCAGCAAGGGGACTAGCGGTTACAATGAGCAGTTCTTC